This T cell receptor beta chain was identified in a study of control samples from healthy donors and cancer patients. This clone showed up just once. The protocol was immunoSEQ multiplex PCR, while the TCRdb copy is restricted to in-frame clones and leaves out a portion. The data contain 55,000 to 85,000 clones, around 87% of them seen just once; the ten biggest clones take up about 2.2%. The CDR3 is made up of 17 amino acids. Germline V gene data show CDR1 as MNHNS and CDR2 as SASEGT. V lost 0 bases, J lost 2 bases, and 4 bases stayed unmatched. The clonotype comes from a woman in her fifties or sixties with head and neck cancer. Sequenced sample: PBMCs. This chain uses TRBV6-1 with TRBJ1-2; 12 bases match TRBD1. Here the CDR3 reads CASSEAGGTGGNYGYTF. CDR3 nucleotides: TGTGCCAGCAGTGAAGCGGGGGGGACAGGGGGCAACTATGGCTACACCTTC.